The entry that follows covers one T cell receptor (beta chain) sequence. Its target is not known. The sample comes from a study of cytomegalovirus exposure and HLA in healthy donors. Study-wide points: A few CMV-associated chains were confirmed in vitro to be specific for CMV antigens. The study recorded 150 to 200 TCR beta chains that were cytomegalovirus-associated.

V lost 6 bases to trimming and J lost 2 bases; unmatched junction nucleotides: 13. The CDR3 length is 17 residues. Per the germline V gene, CDR1 is MDHEN and CDR2 is SYDVKM. Sequenced by immunoSEQ multiplex PCR; TCRdb stores in-frame clones only, minus some. The table has fewer than 80,000 clones, 96% seen once. The receptor comes from a woman in her late teens or twenties in good health and CMV-seropositive. The rearrangement links TRBV28 to TRBJ2-7, with TRBD1 identical over 10 bases. Input material: PBMCs. The DNA of the CDR3 is TGTGCCAGCAGACTAGGGGGACAGGGGTTTGCCGCCTACGAGCAGTACTTC. Residues: CASRLGGQGFAAYEQYF.